This is a list of T cell receptor beta chains from one sample in a study of T-cell memory formation after mild COVID-19. A single record per CDR3 protein comes from TCRdb applying MiXCR to the 5' RACE reads. Here the sample spans fewer than 400,000 distinct CDR3 sequences, approximately 16% being singletons. The sequencing sample was made of PBMCs or a T cell subset sorted from them (not recorded which). These receptors all stem from a man younger than 30 who had mild COVID-19 (a few samples of this study predate the infection). Cell type and time point are not known. Each CDR3 is given with its conserved first and last residue.

TRBV9 | CASTQLAGETDTQYF
TRBV7-9 | CASSGGSTNTGELFF
TRBV6-2/TRBV6-3 | CAGATGQQYEQYF
TRBV5-1 | CASSLSPGNYGYTF
TRBV7-2 | CASSLARASGNTIYF
TRBV20-1 | CSAGRIGNSPLHF
TRBV20-1 | CSARQGYTGELFF
TRBV12-3/TRBV12-4 | CASRAALTDTQYF
TRBV7-2 | CASSWTALGNTEAFF
TRBV5-6 | CASSFGGGNGANVLTF
TRBV12-3/TRBV12-4 | CASSFLGVEQFF
TRBV5-1 | CASSLVQRLDEQYF
TRBV9 | CASSVAGSQETQYF
TRBV18 | CASSPGLFGEKLFF
TRBV5-1 | CASSLDGQGSGANVLTF
TRBV7-3 | CASSSAEAGGPGTDTQYF
TRBV15 | CATSLDSYGYTF
TRBV27 | CASSLWADPNSGYGYTF
TRBV19 | CASRTAVNYGYTF
TRBV4-3 | CASSQDRGLNTEAFF
TRBV11-2 | CASSLDPKGPYGNTIYF
TRBV20-1 | CSAGRRDTGELFF
TRBV6-5 | CASSYLFSGGQQYF
TRBV5-1 | CASSLEGQGVGELFF
TRBV6-2/TRBV6-3 | CASRSRTGWLGQFF
TRBV6-5 | CASRLFLQVTEAFF
TRBV12-5 | CASVPQGAGETQYF
TRBV5-1 | CASTMGAGYETQYF
TRBV12-3/TRBV12-4 | CASSGPGATEAFF
TRBV27 | CASSSRHFNKPQHF
TRBV5-1 | CASSFTGDHATNEKLFF
TRBV4-2 | CASSPTSGGLSSYEQYF
TRBV10-3 | CAISETGGPGYTF
TRBV11-2 | CASSFSSGGPQYF
TRBV12-3/TRBV12-4 | CASSNPGTGRDEQYF
TRBV4-2 | CASSHLQGTPSYGYTF
TRBV12-3/TRBV12-4 | CASSLQAEWANYGYTF
TRBV20-1 | CSEGGDYGYTF
TRBV3-1 | CASSQAGWAENEKLFF
TRBV7-8 | CASSSGGTGETQYF
TRBV12-3/TRBV12-4 | CASSSITVSYNEQFF
TRBV29-1 | CSVGFRVNTEAFF
TRBV6-2/TRBV6-3 | CASSYRLSTDTQYF
TRBV21-1 | CASSRERGSTDTQYF